The entry below gives a single TCR beta chain sequence along with its context. This specimen belongs to a study of blood T cell repertoires in COVID-19. Study-wide context: There were acute and convalescent COVID-19 samples, and they came from the United States, Italy and Spain.

This CDR3 is built from 14 residues. V lost 2 bases and J lost 2, with 7 bases in between. Germline assignment: CDR1 SGHVS and CDR2 FQNEAQ. The table came from immunoSEQ multiplex PCR; TCRdb's copy has only in-frame clones and leaves some out. The repertoire has around 100,000 clones, 75% to 90% of them found once; the top ten carry approximately 7.9%. This chain connects TRBV7-8 to TRBJ1-3, with unresolved D. Sequencing was done on a sample of peripheral blood. The TCR was taken from a man aged 65 to 85 with acute or convalescent COVID-19. The CDR3 spells CASSLLEAGNTIYF. Here the CDR3 DNA reads TGTGCCAGCAGCTTATTGGAGGCTGGAAACACCATATATTTT. The full variable domain, in which reference TRBV7-8 and TRBJ1-3 provide the parts outside the CDR3, is GAGVSQSPRYKVAKRGQDVALRCDPISGHVSLFWYQQALGQGPEFLTYFQNEAQLDKSGLPSDRFFAERPEGSVSTLKIQRTQQEDSAVYLCASSLLEAGNTIYFGEGSWLTVV.